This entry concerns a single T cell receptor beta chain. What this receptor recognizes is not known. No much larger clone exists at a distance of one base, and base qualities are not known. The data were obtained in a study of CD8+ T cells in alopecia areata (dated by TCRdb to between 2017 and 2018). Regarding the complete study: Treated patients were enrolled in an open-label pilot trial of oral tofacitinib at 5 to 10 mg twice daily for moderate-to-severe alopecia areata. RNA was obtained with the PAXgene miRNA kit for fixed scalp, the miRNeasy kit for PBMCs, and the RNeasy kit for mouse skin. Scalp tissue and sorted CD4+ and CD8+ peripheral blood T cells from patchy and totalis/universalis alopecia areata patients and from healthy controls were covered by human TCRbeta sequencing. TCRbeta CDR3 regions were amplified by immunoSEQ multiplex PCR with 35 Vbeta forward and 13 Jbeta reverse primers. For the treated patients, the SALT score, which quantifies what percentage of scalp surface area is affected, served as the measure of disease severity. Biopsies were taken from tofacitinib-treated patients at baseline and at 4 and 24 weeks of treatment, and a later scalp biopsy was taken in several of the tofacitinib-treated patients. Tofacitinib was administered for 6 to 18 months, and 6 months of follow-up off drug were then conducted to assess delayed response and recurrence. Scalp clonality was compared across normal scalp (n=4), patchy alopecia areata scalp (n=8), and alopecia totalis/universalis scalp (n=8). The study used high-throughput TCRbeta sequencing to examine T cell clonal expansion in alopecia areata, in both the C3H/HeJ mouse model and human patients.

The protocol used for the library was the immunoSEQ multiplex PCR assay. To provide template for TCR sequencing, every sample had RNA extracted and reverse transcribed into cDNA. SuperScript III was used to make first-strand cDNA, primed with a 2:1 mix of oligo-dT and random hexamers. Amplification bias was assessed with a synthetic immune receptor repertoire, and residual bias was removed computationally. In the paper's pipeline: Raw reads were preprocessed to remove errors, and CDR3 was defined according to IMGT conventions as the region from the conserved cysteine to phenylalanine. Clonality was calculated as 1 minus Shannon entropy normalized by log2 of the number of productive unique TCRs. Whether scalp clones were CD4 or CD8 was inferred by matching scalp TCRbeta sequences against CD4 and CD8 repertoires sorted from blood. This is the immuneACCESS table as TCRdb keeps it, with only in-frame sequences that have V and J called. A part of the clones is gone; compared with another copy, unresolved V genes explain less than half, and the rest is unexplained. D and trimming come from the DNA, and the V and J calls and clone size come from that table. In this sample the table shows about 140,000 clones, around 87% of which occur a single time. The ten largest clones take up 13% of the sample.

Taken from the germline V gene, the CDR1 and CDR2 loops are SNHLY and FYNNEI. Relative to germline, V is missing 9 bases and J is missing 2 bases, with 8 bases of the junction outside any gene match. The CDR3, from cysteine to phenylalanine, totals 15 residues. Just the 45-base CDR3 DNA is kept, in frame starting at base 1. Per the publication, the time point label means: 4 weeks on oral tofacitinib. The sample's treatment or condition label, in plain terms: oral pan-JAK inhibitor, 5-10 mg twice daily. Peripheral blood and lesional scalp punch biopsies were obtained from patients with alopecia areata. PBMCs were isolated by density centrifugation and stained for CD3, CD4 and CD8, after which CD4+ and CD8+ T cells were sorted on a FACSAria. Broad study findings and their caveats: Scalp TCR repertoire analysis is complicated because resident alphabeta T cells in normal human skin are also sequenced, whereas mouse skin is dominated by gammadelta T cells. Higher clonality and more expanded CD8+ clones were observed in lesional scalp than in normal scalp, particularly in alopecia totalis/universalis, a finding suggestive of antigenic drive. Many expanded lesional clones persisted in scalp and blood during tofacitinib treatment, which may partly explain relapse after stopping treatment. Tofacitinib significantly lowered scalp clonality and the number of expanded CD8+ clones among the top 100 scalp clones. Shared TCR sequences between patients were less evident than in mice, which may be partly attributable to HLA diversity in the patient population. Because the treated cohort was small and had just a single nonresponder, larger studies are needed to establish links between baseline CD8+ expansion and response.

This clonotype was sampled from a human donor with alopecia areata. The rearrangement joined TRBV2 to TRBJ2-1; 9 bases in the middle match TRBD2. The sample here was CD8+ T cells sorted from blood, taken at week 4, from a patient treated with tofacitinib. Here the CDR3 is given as CARSLAGSPYNEQFF. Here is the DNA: TGTGCCAGATCCCTAGCGGGAAGCCCCTACAATGAGCAGTTCTTC.